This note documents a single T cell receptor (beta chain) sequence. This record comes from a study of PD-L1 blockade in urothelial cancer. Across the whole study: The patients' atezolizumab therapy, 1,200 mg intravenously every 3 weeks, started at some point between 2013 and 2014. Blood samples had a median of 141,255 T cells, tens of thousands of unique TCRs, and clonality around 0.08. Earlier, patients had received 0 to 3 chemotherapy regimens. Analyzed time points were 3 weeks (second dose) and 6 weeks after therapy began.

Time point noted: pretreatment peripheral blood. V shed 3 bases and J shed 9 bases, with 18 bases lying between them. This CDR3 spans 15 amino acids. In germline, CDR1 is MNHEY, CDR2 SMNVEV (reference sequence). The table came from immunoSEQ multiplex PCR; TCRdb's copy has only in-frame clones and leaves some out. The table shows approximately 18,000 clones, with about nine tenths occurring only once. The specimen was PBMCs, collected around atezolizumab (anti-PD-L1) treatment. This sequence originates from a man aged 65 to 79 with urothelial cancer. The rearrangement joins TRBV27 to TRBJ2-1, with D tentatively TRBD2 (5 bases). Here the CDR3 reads CASSFGGSDMVEQFF. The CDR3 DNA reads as TGTGCCAGCAGTTTCGGCGGGTCGGATATGGTTGAGCAGTTCTTC.